These 24 T cell receptor beta chains were sequenced from one sample in a study of blood T cell repertoires in COVID-19 (dated by TCRdb to the early 2020s). Library creation used the immunoSEQ multiplex PCR assay. In its TCRdb copy, this immuneACCESS table keeps in-frame sequences only and misses some clones. Where compared with another copy, unresolved V genes explain less than half of these, and the others have no known cause. The sample table shows roughly 310,000 clones, and around nine tenths are seen once. Clones ranked in the top ten supply 2.6% of the sample. The material sequenced was PBMCs or T cells enriched from blood (not recorded which). The receptor set was obtained from a man in his fifties or sixties who had recovered from COVID-19.

Remarks on this clone: Within the sample, other DNA sequences also encode this same CDR3. CDR3: CASSLAGSYEQYF. The CDR3 nucleotides read TGTGCCAGCAGCTTGGCAGGGTCCTACGAGCAGTACTTC. This chain uses TRBV5-4 with TRBJ2-7; D perhaps matches TRBD1 (5 bases). In germline, CDR1 is SGHNT, CDR2 YYREEE (reference sequence). The CDR3 loop spans 13 amino acids. The V end lost 0 bases, the J end lost 1 base, and 5 bases lay between the germline ends.

The V call is TRBV5-1, the J call TRBJ1-2; D perhaps matches TRBD1 (5 bases). V lost 0 bases and J lost 4, with 10 bases in between. Germline CDR1 and CDR2: SGHRS and YFSETQ. The CDR3 consists of 14 residues. The CDR3 DNA follows: TGCGCCAGCAGCTTGGGACAGACGAGCTATGGCTACACCTTC. As protein: CASSLGQTSYGYTF.

A note on this clone: The sample carries other DNA sequences with the same CDR3. The chain links TRBV5-1 to TRBJ1-4, with D hard to call. Per the germline V gene, CDR1 is SGHRS and CDR2 is YFSETQ. The CDR3 consists of 15 residues. V was pared by 0 bases and J by 0 bases, with 6 bases between. The chain's CDR3 is CASSLGTATNEKLFF. The CDR3 bases are TGCGCCAGCAGCTTGGGAACAGCAACTAATGAAAAACTGTTTTTT.

V and J are TRBV5-4 and TRBJ2-3, with TRBD2 identical over 9 bases. Germline CDR1 and CDR2: SGHNT and YYREEE (reference sequence). This CDR3 has 15 residues. Unmatched junction bases numbered 5, after V lost 4 bases and J lost 2 bases. CDR3 amino acids: CASSVTGLATDTQYF. The CDR3 DNA reads TGTGCCAGCAGCGTTACGGGACTAGCCACAGATACGCAGTATTTT.

The CDR3 is CAWSGTGRNSPLHF. Written as DNA, the CDR3 is TGTGCCTGGAGTGGGACAGGGAGAAATTCACCCCTCCACTTT. V usage is TRBV30 and J usage is TRBJ1-6, with 8 bases lining up with TRBD1. The V gene end was trimmed by 1 base and the J gene end by 7 bases; junction bases not matched to a gene: 3. The germline CDR1 and CDR2 sequences are GTSNPN and SVGIG (reference sequence). This CDR3 is built from 14 residues.

CDR3 DNA: TGTGCCAGCAGCAACATAGCGGGAGAAGAGACCCAGTACTTC. Translated, it gives CASSNIAGEETQYF. The chain is built from TRBV11-3 and TRBJ2-5, with 9 bases aligning to TRBD2. The ends lost 5 bases at V and 3 bases at J; junction bases unmatched: 4. This CDR3 contains 14 residues. Per the germline V gene, CDR1 is SGHNT and CDR2 is YENEEA.

The J gene is TRBJ2-1, the V gene TRBV4-2; 7 positions agree with TRBD2. Germline V gene lookup returns CDR1 LGHNA and CDR2 YNFKEQ. This CDR3 has 17 residues. With 1 base clipped from V and 0 bases from J, the junction kept 6 bases outside the gene matches. For the CDR3, the DNA is TGTGCCAGCAGCCAAGGGGAGGGAGGTAGCTCCTACAATGAGCAGTTCTTC. This sequence encodes CASSQGEGGSSYNEQFF.

The rearrangement joins TRBV19 to TRBJ1-2, with D hard to call. Trimming removed 3 bases from V and 7 bases from J, with 12 bases in between. This CDR3 has 13 residues. CDR1 LNHDA and CDR2 SQIVND come from the germline V gene (reference sequence). The chain's CDR3 is CASSIEGLLGYTF. The CDR3 DNA is TGTGCCAGTAGTATTGAGGGTTTGCTTGGCTACACCTTC.

This clone was counted a single time. V usage is TRBV11-2 and J usage is TRBJ2-2; D may be TRBD1 (5 bases). V was trimmed by 4 bases and J by 6 bases, leaving 18 bases between them. The CDR3 length is 16 residues. Germline CDR1 reads SGHAT; CDR2 reads FQNNGV. The CDR3 region is CASSSAELRTSGELFF. CDR3 DNA: TGTGCCAGCAGCTCCGCCGAGTTGAGGACATCCGGGGAGCTGTTTTTT.

The table lists this clone with a count of one. This chain connects TRBV9 to TRBJ2-7, with TRBD1 as a possible D gene (5 bases). V was cut by 3 bases and J by 4 bases, with 14 bases left in between. The CDR3 consists of 14 residues. Germline V gene data show CDR1 as SGDLS and CDR2 as YYNGEE. CDR3 nucleotide sequence: TGTGCCAGCAGCGCCCAGGGCTCCTTTTACGAGCAGTACTTC. As protein: CASSAQGSFYEQYF.

The J gene is TRBJ1-1, the V gene TRBV20-1; D gene unclear. The V gene's germline CDR1 is DFQATT and CDR2 SNEGSKA (reference sequence). CDR3 length: 10 residues. V was cut by 4 bases and J by 10 bases, with 10 bases left in between. CDR3 nucleotides: TGCAGTGCTACCGAGGCCCGAGCTTTCTTT. Its protein is CSATEARAFF.

The chain joins TRBV3-1 (or the pseudogene TRBV3-2) to TRBJ1-4, with D perhaps TRBD1 (6 bases). Germline CDR1 is LGHDT and CDR2 is YNNKEL (reference sequence). The V gene lost 5 bases and the J gene lost 0 bases, with 13 bases spanning the gap. The CDR3 contains 16 residues. CDR3 DNA: TGTGCCAGCAGCTCTGGGGGCTCTGCAACTAATGAAAAACTGTTTTTT. Its protein is CASSSGGSATNEKLFF.

The chain links TRBV27 to TRBJ2-5; the D gene is possibly TRBD1 (6 bases). V was clipped by 1 base and J by 7 bases, with 22 bases between them. CDR3 length: 17 residues. Germline assignment: CDR1 MNHEY and CDR2 SMNVEV (reference sequence). This chain's CDR3 is CASSLYYRDTVLGTQYF. CDR3 bases: TGTGCCAGCAGTTTATATTATCGGGACACCGTGTTGGGGACCCAGTACTTC.

V usage is TRBV5-1 and J usage is TRBJ2-1; 7 bases fit TRBD2. V shed 0 bases and J 8 bases; nucleotides not matched to a gene: 8. CDR1 and CDR2 from the germline V gene are SGHRS and YFSETQ. The CDR3 is 15 residues long. Written as DNA, the CDR3 is TGCGCCAGCAGCTTGGGTGGGAGGGCCAGCGATGAGCAGTTCTTC. Protein product: CASSLGGRASDEQFF.

Points on this clone: The sample has other DNA sequences that encode this CDR3 too. CDR3 sequence reads: CASSVGQGNTIYF. DNA of the CDR3: TGTGCCAGCAGCGTAGGACAGGGTAACACCATATATTTT. The chain uses TRBV9 and TRBJ1-3; the match to TRBD1 covers 7 bases. The length of the CDR3 is 13 residues. Germline trimming cut 0 bases from V and 7 bases from J; bases unmatched to any gene: 1. The germline V gene encodes CDR1 SGDLS and CDR2 YYNGEE.

The CDR3 bases are TGTGCCAGCAGCCGCGGCCCTCTTTCGGCGGGGCCCTACGAGCAGTACTTC. Its translation: CASSRGPLSAGPYEQYF. The chain is built from TRBV7-8 and TRBJ2-7; D is perhaps TRBD2 (6 bases). The length of the CDR3 is 17 residues. Trimming cost V 5 bases and J 2 bases, with 22 bases left between them. The germline V gene has CDR1 SGHVS and CDR2 FQNEAQ.

This chain connects TRBV9 to TRBJ1-2; TRBD1 aligns across 10 bases. The CDR3 spans 16 residues. Looked up from germline, CDR1 is SGDLS and CDR2 is YYNGEE. V shed 4 bases, J shed 7 bases, and the junction held 13 bases outside the gene matches. CDR3 DNA: TGTGCCAGCAGCTTAAAATCGGGACAGGGGAAACCTGGCTACACCTTC. Amino acid sequence: CASSLKSGQGKPGYTF.

A single count supports this clone. The rearrangement uses TRBV4-3 and TRBJ1-2, with D possibly TRBD1 on 6 matching bases. This CDR3 spans 14 amino acids. Germline CDR1 LGHNA, CDR2 YSLEER. V lost 0 bases, J lost 5 bases, and 10 bases lay in between. CDR3 in amino acids: CASSQERGKYGYTF. CDR3 nucleotide sequence: TGCGCCAGCAGCCAAGAGAGGGGGAAGTATGGCTACACCTTC.

V usage is TRBV6-1 and J usage is TRBJ2-5; 10 bases fit TRBD2. The CDR3 is 14 residues long. Germline CDR1 MNHNS, CDR2 SASEGT. V was clipped by 4 bases and J by 4 bases; unmatched bases: 3. CDR3 loop: CASSGAGGRETQYF. In nucleotides, the CDR3 is TGTGCCAGCAGTGGAGCGGGGGGGCGAGAGACCCAGTACTTC.

The J gene is TRBJ2-7, the V gene TRBV25-1, with a possible D match to TRBD2 (6 bases). The germline V and J ends were trimmed by 4 bases and 4 bases, with 20 bases remaining between them. The germline gives CDR1 MGHDK, CDR2 SYGVNS. The CDR3 consists of 16 residues. CDR3 in amino acids: CASSGGVAARDYEQYF. CDR3 DNA sequence: TGTGCCAGCAGTGGGGGGGTGGCGGCTCGGGATTACGAGCAGTACTTC.

V is TRBV2 and J is TRBJ2-2; tentative D call: TRBD2 (5 bases). The CDR3 is 14 amino acids. With 8 bases removed from V and 3 bases from J, the gap between germline ends came to 13 bases. The germline V gene encodes CDR1 SNHLY and CDR2 FYNNEI. The CDR3 coding sequence is TGTGCCAGCGGGAGCCTACCTGACACCGGGGAGCTGTTTTTT. It codes for CASGSLPDTGELFF.

The rearrangement links TRBV7-9 to TRBJ2-7; TRBD1 matches 9 bases. The V gene end was trimmed by 3 bases and the J gene end by 2 bases; junction bases not matched to a gene: 11. From germline, CDR1 is SEHNR and CDR2 FQNEAQ (reference sequence). The CDR3 consists of 17 residues. The CDR3 sequence: CASSFWGGTGRAYEQYF. The CDR3 DNA reads TGTGCCAGCAGCTTTTGGGGCGGGACAGGGAGAGCCTACGAGCAGTACTTC.

This chain connects TRBV5-1 to TRBJ1-2, with a tentative D call TRBD1 (5 bases). The V end lost 4 bases, the J end lost 2 bases, and 9 bases lay between the germline ends. Germline CDR1 SGHRS, CDR2 YFSETQ. CDR3 length: 13 amino acids. CDR3 DNA sequence: TGCGCCAGCAGCAGAGACAGCAACTATGGCTACACCTTC. This sequence encodes CASSRDSNYGYTF. The full variable domain, rest sourced from reference TRBV5-1 and TRBJ1-2, is KAGVTQTPRYLIKTRGQQVTLSCSPISGHRSVSWYQQTPGQGLQFLFEYFSETQRNKGNFPGRFSGRQFSNSRSEMNVSTLELGDSALYLCASSRDSNYGYTFGSGTRLTVV.

The gene calls are TRBV2 and TRBJ1-3; TRBD1 matches 12 bases. The CDR3 is 16 amino acids. Germline CDR1 is SNHLY and CDR2 is FYNNEI. J was trimmed by 5 bases and V by 4 bases; bases with no gene match: 6. The CDR3 loop reads CASSGPGQGARNTIYF. For the CDR3, the DNA is TGTGCCAGCAGTGGCCCGGGACAGGGGGCACGAAACACCATATATTTT.